The 28 T cell receptor beta chains below come from one sample, sequenced in a study of blood T cell repertoires in COVID-19. Libraries were prepared by immunoSEQ multiplex PCR; TCRdb keeps only in-frame clonotypes and omits some of them. The sample shows roughly 160,000 clones, approximately 88% of them seen only once. The sequenced material came from PBMCs or T cells enriched from blood (not recorded which). The receptors were sampled from a woman aged 60-75 years who had recovered from COVID-19.

The chain joins TRBV3-1 (or the pseudogene TRBV3-2) to TRBJ1-2, with unresolved D. The CDR3 extends over 13 amino acids. Trimming stripped 10 bases from V and 0 bases from J, with 12 bases between. The germline V gene encodes CDR1 LGHDT and CDR2 YNNKEL (reference sequence). The CDR3 reads CATKKRANYGYTF. The CDR3 nucleotides read TGTGCCACCAAAAAAAGAGCTAACTATGGCTACACCTTC.

The gene calls are TRBV18 and TRBJ1-1; TRBD1 aligns across 8 bases. In germline, CDR1 is KGHSH, CDR2 LQKENI. With 1 base clipped from V and 10 bases from J, the junction kept 2 bases outside the gene matches. The CDR3 consists of 12 residues. The CDR3 sequence is CASSPRTGPAFF. Here the CDR3 DNA reads TGTGCCAGCTCACCACGGACAGGGCCAGCTTTCTTT. Variable domain in full (rest from reference TRBV18 and TRBJ1-1): NAGVMQNPRHLVRRRGQEARLRCSPMKGHSHVYWYRQLPEEGLKFMVYLQKENIIDESGMPKERFSAEFPKEGPSILRIQQVVRGDSAAYFCASSPRTGPAFFGQGTRLTVV.

The J gene is TRBJ2-7, the V gene TRBV5-4; TRBD1 might be the D (5 bases). V was clipped by 1 base and J by 0 bases, with 8 bases between them. The CDR3 length is 14 residues. In germline, CDR1 is SGHNT, CDR2 YYREEE (reference sequence). CDR3 DNA sequence: TGTGCCAGCAGCTTGCAGGGTTTCTCCTACGAGCAGTACTTC. Its translation: CASSLQGFSYEQYF.

V gene TRBV29-1 combines with J gene TRBJ2-1, with 7 nucleotides matching TRBD1. The germline gives CDR1 SQVTM, CDR2 ANQGSEA. CDR3 length: 13 amino acids. J gave up 5 bases and V 7 bases, and 8 bases lay outside the gene matches. The CDR3 sequence is CSAQGLYNNEQFF. The CDR3 DNA sequence: TGCAGCGCACAGGGGCTATACAACAATGAGCAGTTCTTC.

The chain has TRBV19 and TRBJ1-2; D possibly corresponds to TRBD1 (5 bases). This CDR3 has 16 amino acids. Trimming left V 1 base short and J 8 bases short, with 20 bases between. The germline V gene has CDR1 LNHDA and CDR2 SQIVND (reference sequence). The CDR3 sequence: CASSIVGLLPPRGYTF. The DNA for the CDR3 is TGTGCCAGTAGTATAGTGGGACTTCTTCCCCCTAGAGGCTACACCTTC.

The chain couples TRBV6-1 to TRBJ1-4; D possibly corresponds to TRBD1 (5 bases). V was cut by 1 base and J by 8 bases, with 14 bases left in between. Per germline, CDR1 MNHNS and CDR2 SASEGT. This CDR3 comprises 15 residues. The CDR3 sequence: CASSEGSGGKEKLFF. DNA for the CDR3: TGTGCCAGCAGTGAAGGCTCCGGGGGAAAGGAAAAACTGTTTTTT.

The gene calls are TRBV5-4 and TRBJ1-2, with a possible D match to TRBD1 (5 bases). V shed 6 bases and J shed 4 bases, with 19 bases lying between them. Germline lookup yields CDR1 SGHNT and CDR2 YYREEE (reference sequence). This CDR3 region has 15 residues. The CDR3 reads CASKSQRQGGYGYTF. The CDR3 DNA reads TGTGCCAGCAAGTCGCAAAGGCAGGGAGGCTATGGCTACACCTTC. The full variable domain, rest sourced from reference TRBV5-4 and TRBJ1-2, is ETGVTQSPTHLIKTRGQQVTLRCSSQSGHNTVSWYQQALGQGPQFIFQYYREEENGRGNFPPRFSGLQFPNYSSELNVNALELDDSALYLCASKSQRQGGYGYTFGSGTRLTVV.

The chain joins TRBV30 to TRBJ1-1; TRBD1 aligns across 7 bases. Per the germline V gene, CDR1 is GTSNPN and CDR2 is SVGIG (reference sequence). J gave up 0 bases and V 0 bases, and 7 bases lay outside the gene matches. The CDR3 spans 16 residues. The CDR3 sequence: CAWSVLGQAMNTEAFF. For the CDR3, the DNA is TGTGCCTGGAGTGTACTCGGACAGGCCATGAACACTGAAGCTTTCTTT. The full variable domain, in which reference TRBV30 and TRBJ1-1 provide the parts outside the CDR3, is SQTIHQWPATLVQPVGSPLSLECTVEGTSNPNLYWYRQAAGRGLQLLFYSVGIGQISSEVPQNLSASRPQDRQFILSSKKLLLSDSGFYLCAWSVLGQAMNTEAFFGQGTRLTVV.

The chain uses TRBV3-1 (or the pseudogene TRBV3-2) and TRBJ2-1; 10 bases are shared with TRBD2. V lost 2 bases and J lost 4; bases outside the gene matches: 5. CDR3 size: 16 residues. CDR1 is LGHDT and CDR2 is YNNKEL in the germline V gene (reference sequence). CDR3: CASSQKRTSGYNEQFF. The DNA for the CDR3 is TGTGCCAGCAGCCAAAAGAGGACTAGCGGATACAATGAGCAGTTCTTC.

V usage is TRBV27 and J usage is TRBJ2-7; the match to TRBD2 covers 13 bases. With 3 bases clipped from V and 4 bases from J, the junction kept 6 bases outside the gene matches. The CDR3 loop spans 16 amino acids. Germline CDR1 is MNHEY and CDR2 is SMNVEV (reference sequence). The CDR3, as DNA: TGTGCCAGCAGTTTCCGACTAGCGGGAGGCCTGTACGAGCAGTACTTC. Its protein is CASSFRLAGGLYEQYF.

V usage is TRBV28 and J usage is TRBJ1-5; 11 bases match TRBD1. The CDR3 contains 14 residues. Looked up from germline, CDR1 is MDHEN and CDR2 is SYDVKM. J was trimmed by 6 bases and V by 5 bases; bases with no gene match: 3. CDR3 nucleotides: TGTGCCAGCAGTGGACAGGGGGCAGCTCAGCCCCAGCATTTT. Translation gives CASSGQGAAQPQHF.

CDR3: CSVGLRGYFGTGELFF. For the CDR3, the DNA is TGCAGCGTTGGTCTAAGGGGATACTTCGGGACCGGGGAGCTGTTTTTT. The chain couples TRBV29-1 to TRBJ2-2; weak D call: TRBD1 (5 bases). With 4 bases removed from V and 5 bases from J, the gap between germline ends came to 20 bases. The CDR3 is made up of 16 amino acids. The V gene's germline CDR1 is SQVTM and CDR2 ANQGSEA.

V usage is TRBV18 and J usage is TRBJ1-2; 7 bases are a match to TRBD1. The ends lost 6 bases at V and 9 bases at J; junction bases unmatched: 19. CDR1 and CDR2 from the germline V gene are KGHSH and LQKENI. The CDR3 is made up of 16 amino acids. The CDR3 is CASSPTRGQSLPSYTF. In nucleotides, the CDR3 is TGTGCCAGCTCTCCGACCAGGGGACAGTCCCTCCCTAGCTACACCTTC.

The rearrangement joins TRBV2 to TRBJ2-1; 7 nucleotides line up with TRBD2. The CDR3 runs to 12 residues. Trimming cost V 6 bases and J 5 bases; bases outside gene matches: 1. Germline V gene lookup returns CDR1 SNHLY and CDR2 FYNNEI. CDR3 DNA: TGTGCCAGCAGGGCGGGAGACAATGAGCAGTTCTTC. Protein sequence: CASRAGDNEQFF.

A single count supports this clone. The chain recombines TRBV6-5 with TRBJ1-6, with D tentatively TRBD1 (6 bases). Looked up from germline, CDR1 is MNHEY and CDR2 is SVGAGI. Trimming shortened V by 7 bases and J by 5 bases, and 9 bases separated the two germline ends. This CDR3 region has 13 residues. The CDR3 reads CASIGQNNSPLHF. The CDR3 DNA follows: TGTGCCAGCATCGGACAGAATAATTCACCCCTCCACTTT.

The gene calls are TRBV5-4 and TRBJ2-5; possibly TRBD1 for D (6 bases). CDR3 length: 15 amino acids. CDR1 is SGHNT, CDR2 YYREEE, per germline (reference sequence). Deletions cut 0 bases from V and 4 bases from J, with 13 bases between. The CDR3 region is CASSLAGAGVETQYF. CDR3 sequence (DNA): TGTGCCAGCAGCTTGGCCGGGGCAGGGGTAGAGACCCAGTACTTC.

V is TRBV5-6 and J is TRBJ2-3; D ambiguous. In germline, CDR1 is SGHDT, CDR2 YYEEEE. The CDR3 is 14 amino acids. V gave up 9 bases and J gave up 6 bases, with 20 bases separating them. CDR3 in DNA: TGTGCCACTCAGCCCGGATGGGCTCACGATACGCAGTATTTT. Residues: CATQPGWAHDTQYF.

This clone has only a few counts. V gene TRBV29-1 combines with J gene TRBJ1-2; perhaps TRBD1 as D (5 bases). Trimming stripped 4 bases from V and 5 bases from J, with 14 bases between. The CDR3 has 13 amino acids. CDR1 and CDR2 from the germline V gene are SQVTM and ANQGSEA. CDR3 bases: TGCAGCGTTGTTTCGACAGTTGTGTATGGCTACACCTTC. It specifies CSVVSTVVYGYTF.

This chain's CDR3 is CASTFPGTSGAFTDTQYF. In DNA, the CDR3 is TGCGCCAGCACCTTCCCGGGGACTAGCGGTGCTTTCACAGATACGCAGTATTTT. The rearrangement uses TRBV5-1 and TRBJ2-3; 11 bases line up with TRBD2. The CDR3 has 18 residues. The trim removed 6 bases at V and 2 bases at J, leaving 14 bases unmatched. The germline V gene has CDR1 SGHRS and CDR2 YFSETQ.

The V call is TRBV7-3, the J call TRBJ2-1, with 14 bases identical to TRBD2. Unmatched junction bases numbered 18, after V lost 10 bases and J lost 4 bases. This CDR3 is built from 19 residues. The germline V gene has CDR1 SGHTA and CDR2 FQGTGA. Here the CDR3 reads CATSPNPGLAGDQYNEQFF. In DNA form, the CDR3 reads TGTGCCACTTCCCCCAATCCGGGACTAGCGGGGGATCAATACAATGAGCAGTTCTTC.

This chain links TRBV15 with TRBJ2-1; no reliable D call. This CDR3 is 14 amino acids long. Germline V gives CDR1 LNHNV, CDR2 YYDKDF (reference sequence). V lost 1 base and J lost 4, with 8 bases in between. CDR3 sequence (DNA): TGTGCCACCAGCAGAGTGGGCCGATACAATGAGCAGTTCTTC. It codes for CATSRVGRYNEQFF.

The CDR3 region has the DNA TGCAGCGCAGGGTTCGGGACAGGGGAAGATACGCAGTATTTT. Encoded protein: CSAGFGTGEDTQYF. The chain is built from TRBV29-1 and TRBJ2-3; 10 bases map to TRBD1. The V gene's germline CDR1 is SQVTM and CDR2 ANQGSEA. The V and J ends lost 7 bases and 5 bases, in that order; junction bases with no gene match: 9. The CDR3 has 14 amino acids.

In its sample, this clone was seen a few times. This chain connects TRBV9 to TRBJ2-7; 10 nucleotides match TRBD2. Germline V gene sequence: CDR1 SGDLS, CDR2 YYNGEE. Trimming removed 4 bases from V and 4 bases from J; junction bases left unmatched: 5. The CDR3 runs to 14 residues. The CDR3 nucleotides read TGTGCCAGCAGCAGGGAGACTAGCGGGTACGAGCAGTACTTC. Translation gives CASSRETSGYEQYF. Looking up the rest from reference TRBV9 and TRBJ2-7 gives the full variable domain: DSGVTQTPKHLITATGQRVTLRCSPRSGDLSVYWYQQSLDQGLQFLIQYYNGEERAKGNILERFSAQQFPDLHSELNLSSLELGDSALYFCASSRETSGYEQYFGPGTRLTVT.

This clone showed up just a few times. The chain recombines TRBV19 with TRBJ1-2; maybe TRBD1 (6 bases). Germline V CDR1 and CDR2: LNHDA, SQIVND (reference sequence). V was shortened by 5 bases and J by 5 bases, with 12 bases between the two germline ends. The CDR3 sequence is 13 residues long. The CDR3 is CASSSDRLYGYTF. The CDR3 DNA sequence: TGTGCCAGTAGTTCCGACAGGCTTTATGGCTACACCTTC.

The CDR3 DNA reads as TGTGCCAGCTCACCTTTGGGACAGTCCCTTAATGAAAAACTGTTTTTT. Protein product: CASSPLGQSLNEKLFF. This chain links TRBV18 with TRBJ1-4; TRBD1 matches at 7 bases. V shed 3 bases, J shed 4 bases, and the junction held 8 bases outside the gene matches. The CDR3 has 16 amino acids. Per germline, CDR1 KGHSH and CDR2 LQKENI.

This chain joins TRBV3-1 (or the pseudogene TRBV3-2) and TRBJ1-2, with 7 bases aligning to TRBD1. CDR3 size: 17 residues. The V and J ends lost 0 bases and 4 bases, in that order; junction bases with no gene match: 11. Germline V gene sequence: CDR1 LGHDT, CDR2 YNNKEL (reference sequence). The CDR3 DNA reads as TGTGCCAGCAGCCAAGAGGCGGGAACGGGACAGAGCTATGGCTACACCTTC. It codes for CASSQEAGTGQSYGYTF.

This chain uses TRBV18 with TRBJ2-1; D unclear. The CDR3 runs to 17 residues. The V gene's germline CDR1 is KGHSH and CDR2 LQKENI. Trimming took 0 bases from V and 4 from J, leaving 16 bases between them. CDR3 DNA sequence: TGTGCCAGCTCACCACCTAACTCAGTAAGAGGATACAATGAGCAGTTCTTC. Amino acid sequence: CASSPPNSVRGYNEQFF.

The V call is TRBV2, the J call TRBJ2-2; tentative D call: TRBD1 (5 bases). Germline V gene data show CDR1 as SNHLY and CDR2 as FYNNEI. This CDR3 has 13 residues. V was shortened by 9 bases and J by 5 bases, with 13 bases between the two germline ends. CDR3 region: CASRQSGTGELFF. Written as DNA, the CDR3 is TGTGCCAGTAGACAGTCTGGGACCGGGGAGCTGTTTTTT.